This T cell receptor (beta chain) stems from a study of CD8 T cells in Susac syndrome. This clonotype appeared a single time. Germline CDR1 GTSNPN, CDR2 SVGIG (reference sequence). V was pared by 7 bases and J by 2 bases, with 4 bases of the junction left unmatched. This CDR3 has 13 residues. Random hexamers were used to reverse transcribe an amount of roughly 0.5 to 1 ug RNA. MiXCR, run by TCRdb on the immunoSEQ multiplex PCR reads, gives a single entry per CDR3 protein. The top ten hold about 0.088% of the sample, which has 200,000 to 250,000 distinct CDR3 sequences, roughly 96% seen once. The source material was CD4+ T cells from PBMCs. The TCR originated in a human donor with multiple sclerosis. This sequence joins TRBV30 and TRBJ1-5; TRBD1 agrees at 8 bases. This chain's CDR3 is CAFSDRGNQPQHF. The CDR3 DNA follows: TGTGCCTTTTCGGACAGGGGCAATCAGCCCCAGCATTTT.